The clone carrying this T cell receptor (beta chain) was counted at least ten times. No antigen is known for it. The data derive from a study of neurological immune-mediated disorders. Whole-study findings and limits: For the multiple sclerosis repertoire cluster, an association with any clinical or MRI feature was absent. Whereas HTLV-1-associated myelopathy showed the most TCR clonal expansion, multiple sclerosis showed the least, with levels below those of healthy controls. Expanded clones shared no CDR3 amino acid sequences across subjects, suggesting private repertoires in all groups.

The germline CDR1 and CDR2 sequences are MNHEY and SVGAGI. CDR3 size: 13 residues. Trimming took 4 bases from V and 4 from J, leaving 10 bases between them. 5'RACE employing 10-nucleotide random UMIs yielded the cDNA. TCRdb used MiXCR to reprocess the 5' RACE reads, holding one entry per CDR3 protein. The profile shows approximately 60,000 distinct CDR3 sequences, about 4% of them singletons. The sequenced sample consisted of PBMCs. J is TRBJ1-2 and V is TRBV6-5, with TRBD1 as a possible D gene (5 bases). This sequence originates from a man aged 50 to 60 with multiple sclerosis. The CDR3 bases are TGTGCCAGCAGTTCCACGGGGCCCTATGGCTACACCTTC. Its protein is CASSSTGPYGYTF.